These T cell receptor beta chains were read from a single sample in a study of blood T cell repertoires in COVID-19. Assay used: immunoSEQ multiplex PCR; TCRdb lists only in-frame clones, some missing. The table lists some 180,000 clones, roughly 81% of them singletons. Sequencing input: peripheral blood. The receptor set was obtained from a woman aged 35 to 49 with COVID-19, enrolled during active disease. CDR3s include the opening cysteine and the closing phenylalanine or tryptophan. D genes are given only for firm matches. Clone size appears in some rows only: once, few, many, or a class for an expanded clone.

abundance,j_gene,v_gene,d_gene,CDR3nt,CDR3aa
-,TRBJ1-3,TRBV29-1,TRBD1,TGCAGCGTGCTACAGGGGTCCTCCTCTGGAAACACCATATATTTT,CSVLQGSSSGNTIYF
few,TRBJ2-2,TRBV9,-,TGTGCCAGCAGCGTAGGAGCGGCCTTGAACACCGGGGAGCTGTTTTTT,CASSVGAALNTGELFF
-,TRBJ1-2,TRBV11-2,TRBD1,TGTGCCAGCAGCCCAGACAGGGTACGCTCTGGCTACACCTTC,CASSPDRVRSGYTF
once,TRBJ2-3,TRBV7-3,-,TGTGCCAGCAGCTTATCCGGGGATAGAGCAGATACGCAGTATTTT,CASSLSGDRADTQYF
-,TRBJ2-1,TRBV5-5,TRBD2,TGTGCCAGCAGCATAGGGACTAGCGGGAGGGCCAGGGAGCAGTTCTTC,CASSIGTSGRAREQFF
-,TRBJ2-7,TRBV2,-,TGTGCCAGCAGGCTAGCGTACGAGCAGTACTTC,CASRLAYEQYF
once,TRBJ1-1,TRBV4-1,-,TGCGCCAGCAGCCCGCCTCCGACTGGGTACACTGAAGCTTTCTTT,CASSPPPTGYTEAFF
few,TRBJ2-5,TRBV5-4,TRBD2,TGTGCCAGCAGCTCCACTAGCGGGGAGACCCAGTACTTC,CASSSTSGETQYF
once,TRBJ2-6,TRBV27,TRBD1,TGTGCCAGCAGTCCGGGGACAGGGGGGGCCAACGTCCTGACTTTC,CASSPGTGGANVLTF
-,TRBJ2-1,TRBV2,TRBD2,TGTGCCAGCAGTGAAACTAGCGGGGCTTTCTACAATGAGCAGTTCTTC,CASSETSGAFYNEQFF
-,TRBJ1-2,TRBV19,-,TGTGCCAGTAGTATTGGCGGTATCTATGGCTACACCTTC,CASSIGGIYGYTF
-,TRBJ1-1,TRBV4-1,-,TGCGCCAGCAGCTACCTGGGGGGCACTGAAGCTTTCTTT,CASSYLGGTEAFF
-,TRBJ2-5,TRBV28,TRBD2,TGTGCCAGCAGTTGGACTAGCGAAGAGACCCAGTACTTC,CASSWTSEETQYF
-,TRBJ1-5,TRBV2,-,TGTGCCAGCAGTGGCATCGGGGTATCCAATCAGCCCCAGCATTTT,CASSGIGVSNQPQHF